This T cell receptor beta chain was obtained from a study of cytomegalovirus exposure and HLA in healthy donors. To note about this clone: Its cognate antigen is unknown.

This CDR3 has 15 amino acids. Germline CDR1 MNHNY, CDR2 SVGAGI (reference sequence). The V gene lost 3 bases and the J gene lost 0 bases, with 9 bases spanning the gap. PCR involved 60 Vbeta and 13 Jbeta primers. Profiling relied on immunoSEQ multiplex PCR, and the TCRdb table lists in-frame clones only, not all of them. The table records about 160,000 clones, 82% of them present only once. Regarding the study as a whole: When a later analysis compared HLA-associated TCR beta chains with equally common others, the HLA-associated chains turned out to be more clonally expanded and to have lower generation probabilities. TCR sequences were mostly rare, though some public TCRs occurred in many donors. Under in vitro conditions, three CMV-associated chains were confirmed as specific for CMV antigens.

The sequenced sample consisted of PBMCs. This TCR came from a girl between 10 and 17 years old in good health and CMV-seropositive. The rearrangement links TRBV6-6 to TRBJ1-5; D not certain. The CDR3 DNA is TGTGCCAGCAGTTATTGGAGTTATAGCAATCAGCCCCAGCATTTT. Translation: CASSYWSYSNQPQHF.